Given below is one T cell receptor beta chain in context. This clonotype has ten or more counts. Its specific antigen is unknown. It has no much larger one-base neighbor in the sample; base qualities were not kept. The CDR3 numbers 18 residues from cysteine through phenylalanine. Just CDR3 DNA is preserved here, 54 bases in frame from base 1. Deletion took 6 bases off V and 1 base off J, with a span of 23 bases between the germline ends. Reading the germline V gene gives CDR1 MNHNS and CDR2 SASEGT. TCR cDNA was synthesized by 5'RACE template switching, through which a universal primer site and unique molecular identifiers were introduced. Priming of cDNA synthesis was performed from both the TCR alpha and TCR beta constant segments. Library amplification involved two PCR steps, and the second step added sample barcodes and sequencing adapters. Sequencing of libraries was performed on Illumina HiSeq 2500 (2x100 bp) or NovaSeq (2x150 bp). As for the authors' bioinformatics: MIGEC handled demultiplexing of reads and collapsing into UMI consensus sequences, while MiXCR performed V(D)J alignment. Using edgeR on replicate PBMC samples, clonotypes were called vaccine-responding if FDR was below 0.01 and the log2 fold change was above 5 up to day 15. CD4 or CD8 identity was assigned to each bulk clonotype according to whether the clonotype was present at higher abundance in the sequenced CD4 repertoire or the sequenced CD8 repertoire. TCRdb cleaned the public reads at Q25 with fastp, built clones with MiXCR and kept in-frame beta chains. Entries are consolidated by CDR3 protein sequence, retaining the most common genes and DNA. TCRdb's processing, not the authors' own work, is the source of the V and J calls. This sample has some 350,000 distinct CDR3 sequences in its table, and over 5% of those were observed once. Clones ranked in the top ten supply approximately 16% of the sample.

The treatment or condition label, as the study defines it: live attenuated yellow fever vaccine strain. At each blood-draw timepoint, two biological replicates of bulk PBMCs were obtained. PBMCs were isolated from peripheral blood using a standard Ficoll-Paque protocol. TriZol was used to extract RNA from bulk PBMCs, from CD4 and CD8 fractions, and from dextramer-positive and dextramer-negative fractions. The data were obtained in a study of T cells after yellow fever vaccination (dated by TCRdb to the late 2010s). A note on the overall study: The SMART-Seq v4 Ultra Low Input RNA kit was used to prepare libraries from fractions with low cell numbers. To track T-cell clones before and after primary and booster YFV17D yellow fever vaccination, bulk TCR alpha and beta repertoires were sequenced longitudinally. The cohort comprised two healthy male donors, one aged 18 to 30 and one aged 30 to 39 years. Blood was drawn at multiple timepoints before and after primary and secondary immunization, with bulk PBMC replicates and cell subsets isolated.

Broader findings and caveats from the paper: Because abundant contaminating clonotypes from the bulk population could be contained in FACS-sorted repertoires, computational filtering was required. Only a couple of donors were included in the study, so the extent to which the findings can be generalized is limited. A small share of clonotypes was detected in both CD4 and CD8 compartments, with the overlap likely arising from convergent recombination. The secondary T-cell response was weaker than the primary response but faster, peaking on day 5 instead of day 15. After the booster, most clones that had expanded after primary vaccination were detected again (about 95% of CD4 and over 75% of CD8), suggesting broad maintenance of memory.

The sample here was PBMCs, taken 5 days after the yellow fever booster vaccination. The source of this sequence is a man aged 25 to 40 who received the YFV17D yellow fever vaccine. In this chain, TRBV6-1 is recombined with TRBJ2-3; no confident D gene assignment can be made. The CDR3 reads CASRSLPGQSLGTDTQYF. The nucleotide sequence is TGTGCCAGCAGGTCTCTACCCGGCCAGAGCCTCGGCACAGATACGCAGTATTTT.